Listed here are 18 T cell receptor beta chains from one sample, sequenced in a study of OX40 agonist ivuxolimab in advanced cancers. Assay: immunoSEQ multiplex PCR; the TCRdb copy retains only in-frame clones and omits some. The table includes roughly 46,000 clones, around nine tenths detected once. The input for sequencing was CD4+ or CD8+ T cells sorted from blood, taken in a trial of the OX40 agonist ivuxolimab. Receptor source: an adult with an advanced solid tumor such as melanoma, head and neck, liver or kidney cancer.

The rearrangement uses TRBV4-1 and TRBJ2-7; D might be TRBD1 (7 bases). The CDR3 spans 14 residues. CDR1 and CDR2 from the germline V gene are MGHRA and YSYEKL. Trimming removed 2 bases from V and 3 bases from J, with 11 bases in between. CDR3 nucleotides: TGCGCCAGCAGCCAACGCGGGACAGACTACGAGCAGTACTTC. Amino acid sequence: CASSQRGTDYEQYF.

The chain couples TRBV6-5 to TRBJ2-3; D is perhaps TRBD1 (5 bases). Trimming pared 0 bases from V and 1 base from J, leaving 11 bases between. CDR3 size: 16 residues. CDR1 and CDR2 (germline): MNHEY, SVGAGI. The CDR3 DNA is TGTGCCAGCAGTTACTCGCCAGGGTTGGGCACAGATACGCAGTATTTT. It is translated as CASSYSPGLGTDTQYF.

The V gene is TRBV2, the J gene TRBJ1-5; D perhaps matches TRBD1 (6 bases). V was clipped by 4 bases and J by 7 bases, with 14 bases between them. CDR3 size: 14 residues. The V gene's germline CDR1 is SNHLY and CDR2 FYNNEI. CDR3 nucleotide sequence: TGTGCCAGCAGTGTGGGGGGCGAGGGGCAGCCCCAGCATTTT. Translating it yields CASSVGGEGQPQHF.

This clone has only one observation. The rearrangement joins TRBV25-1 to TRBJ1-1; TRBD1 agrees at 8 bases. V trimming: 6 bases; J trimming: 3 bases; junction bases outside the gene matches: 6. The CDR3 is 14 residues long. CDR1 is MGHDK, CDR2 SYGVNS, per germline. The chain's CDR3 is CASRRQGSHTEAFF. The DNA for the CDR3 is TGTGCCAGCAGAAGACAGGGGTCGCACACTGAAGCTTTCTTT.

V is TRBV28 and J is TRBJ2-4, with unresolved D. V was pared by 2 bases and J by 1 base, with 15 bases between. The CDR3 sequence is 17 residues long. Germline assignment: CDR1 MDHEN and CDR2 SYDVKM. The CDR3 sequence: CASSLRLDHDAKNIQYF. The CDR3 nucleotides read TGTGCCAGCAGTTTAAGGCTAGATCACGATGCCAAAAACATTCAGTACTTC.

CDR3 in DNA: TGTGCCAGCAGTTCCCCGACTAACTATGGCTACACCTTC. Its translation is CASSSPTNYGYTF. The chain links TRBV25-1 to TRBJ1-2; no clear D gene. Germline loops: CDR1 MGHDK, CDR2 SYGVNS. The V and J ends lost 5 bases and 0 bases respectively, with 7 bases between them. The CDR3 has 13 residues.

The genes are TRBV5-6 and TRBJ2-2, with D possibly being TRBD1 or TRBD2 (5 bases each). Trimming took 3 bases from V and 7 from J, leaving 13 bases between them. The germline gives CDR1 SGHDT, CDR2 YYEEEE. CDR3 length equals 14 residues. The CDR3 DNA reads TGTGCCAGCAGCTCCCGGGACGTCGGCGGGGAGCTGTTTTTT. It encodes CASSSRDVGGELFF.

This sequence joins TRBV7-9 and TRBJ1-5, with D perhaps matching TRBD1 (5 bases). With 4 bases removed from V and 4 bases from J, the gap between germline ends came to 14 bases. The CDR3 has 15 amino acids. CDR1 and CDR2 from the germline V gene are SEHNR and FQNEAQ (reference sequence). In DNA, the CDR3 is TGTGCCAGCAGCTCCGGATGGGACTTAAATCAGCCCCAGCATTTT. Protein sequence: CASSSGWDLNQPQHF.

The CDR3 DNA reads as TGTGCCAGTGTTGGGAGGACCGGGGAGCTGTTTTTT. Protein: CASVGRTGELFF. The chain recombines TRBV19 with TRBJ2-2; D perhaps matches TRBD2 (6 bases). This CDR3 has 12 residues. The V end was cut by 8 bases, the J end by 5 bases, with 9 bases between. Germline values: CDR1 LNHDA, CDR2 SQIVND (reference sequence).

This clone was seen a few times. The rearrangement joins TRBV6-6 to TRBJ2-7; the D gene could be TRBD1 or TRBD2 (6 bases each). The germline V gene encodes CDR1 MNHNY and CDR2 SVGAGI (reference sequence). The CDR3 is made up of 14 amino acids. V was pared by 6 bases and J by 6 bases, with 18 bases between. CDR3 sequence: CASSRRQEGIEQYF. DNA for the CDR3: TGTGCCAGCAGCCGAAGACAGGAGGGGATCGAGCAGTACTTC.

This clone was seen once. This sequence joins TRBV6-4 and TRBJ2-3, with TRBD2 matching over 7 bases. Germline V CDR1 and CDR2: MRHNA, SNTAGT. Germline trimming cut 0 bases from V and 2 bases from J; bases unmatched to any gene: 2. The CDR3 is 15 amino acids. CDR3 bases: TGTGCCAGCAGTGACTCCAGCGGGACCACAGATACGCAGTATTTT. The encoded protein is CASSDSSGTTDTQYF.

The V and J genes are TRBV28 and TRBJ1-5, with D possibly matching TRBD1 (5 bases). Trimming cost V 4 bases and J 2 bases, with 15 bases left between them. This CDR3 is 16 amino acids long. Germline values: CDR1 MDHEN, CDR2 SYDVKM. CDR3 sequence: CASSSHIGTGNQPQHF. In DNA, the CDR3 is TGTGCCAGCAGTTCCCACATTGGGACGGGCAATCAGCCCCAGCATTTT.

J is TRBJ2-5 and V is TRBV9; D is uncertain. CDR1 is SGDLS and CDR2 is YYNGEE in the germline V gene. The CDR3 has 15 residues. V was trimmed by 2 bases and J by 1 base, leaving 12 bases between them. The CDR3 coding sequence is TGTGCCAGCAGCGTCCGGGTCAACTCCCAAGAGACCCAGTACTTC. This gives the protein CASSVRVNSQETQYF.

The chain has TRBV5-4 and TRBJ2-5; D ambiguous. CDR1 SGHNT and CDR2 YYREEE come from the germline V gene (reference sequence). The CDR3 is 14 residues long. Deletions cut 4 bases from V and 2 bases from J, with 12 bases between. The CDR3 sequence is CASSVNLAQETQYF. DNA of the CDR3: TGTGCCAGCAGCGTGAATTTAGCTCAAGAGACCCAGTACTTC.

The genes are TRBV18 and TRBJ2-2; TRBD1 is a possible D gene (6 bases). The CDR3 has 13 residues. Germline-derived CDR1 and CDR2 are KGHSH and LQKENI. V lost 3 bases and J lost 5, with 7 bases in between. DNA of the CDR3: TGTGCCAGCTCACCGACAGGTACCGGGGAGCTGTTTTTT. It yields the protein CASSPTGTGELFF.

The CDR3 DNA sequence: TGTGCCTGGAGGCCCCTGACAGGGCCCTACGAGCAGTACTTC. Encoded protein: CAWRPLTGPYEQYF. The chain is built from TRBV30 and TRBJ2-7, with 7 bases matching TRBD1. This CDR3 has 14 residues. CDR1 and CDR2 from the germline V gene are GTSNPN and SVGIG (reference sequence). Trimming removed 3 bases from V and 2 bases from J; junction bases left unmatched: 7.

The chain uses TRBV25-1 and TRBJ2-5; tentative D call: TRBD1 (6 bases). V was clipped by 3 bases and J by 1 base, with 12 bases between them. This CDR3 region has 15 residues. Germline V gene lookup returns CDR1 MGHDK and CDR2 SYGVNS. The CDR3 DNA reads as TGTGCCAGCAGTGACCCCCGACAGGTCCAAGAGACCCAGTACTTC. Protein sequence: CASSDPRQVQETQYF.

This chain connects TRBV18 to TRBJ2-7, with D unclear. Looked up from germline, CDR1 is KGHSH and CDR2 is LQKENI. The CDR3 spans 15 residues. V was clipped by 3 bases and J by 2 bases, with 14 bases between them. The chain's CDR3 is CASSPEKGSTYEQYF. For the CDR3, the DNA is TGTGCCAGCTCACCGGAGAAGGGATCCACCTACGAGCAGTACTTC.